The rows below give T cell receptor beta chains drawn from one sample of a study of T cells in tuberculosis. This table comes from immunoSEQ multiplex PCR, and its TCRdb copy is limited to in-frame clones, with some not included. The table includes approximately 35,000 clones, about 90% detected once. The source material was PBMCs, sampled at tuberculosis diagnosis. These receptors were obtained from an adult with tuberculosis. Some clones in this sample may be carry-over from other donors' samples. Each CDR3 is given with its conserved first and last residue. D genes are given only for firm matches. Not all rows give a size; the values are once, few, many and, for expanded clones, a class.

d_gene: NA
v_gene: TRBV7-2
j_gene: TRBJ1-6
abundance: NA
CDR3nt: TGTGCCAGCAGCCTGGGACTGAACTATAATTCACCCCTCCACTTT
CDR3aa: CASSLGLNYNSPLHF

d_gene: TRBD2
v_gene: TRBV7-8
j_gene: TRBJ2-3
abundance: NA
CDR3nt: TGTGCCAGCAGCTTAGCCCGAAGACTAGCGGGGGACAACACAGATACGCAGTATTTT
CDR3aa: CASSLARRLAGDNTDTQYF

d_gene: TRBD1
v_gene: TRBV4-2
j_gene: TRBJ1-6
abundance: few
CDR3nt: TGTGCCAGCAGCCAAGGGGGACAGCAATATAATTCACCCCTCCACTTT
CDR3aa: CASSQGGQQYNSPLHF

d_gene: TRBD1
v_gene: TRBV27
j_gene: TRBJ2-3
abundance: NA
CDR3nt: TGTGCCAGCAGTCTAAGAGGGACAGGGGGCAGAGATACGCAGTATTTT
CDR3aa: CASSLRGTGGRDTQYF

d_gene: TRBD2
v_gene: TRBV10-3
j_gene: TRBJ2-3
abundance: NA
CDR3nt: TGTGCCATCAGGCCGGGACTAGCCGTGTCCGATACGCAGTATTTT
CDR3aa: CAIRPGLAVSDTQYF

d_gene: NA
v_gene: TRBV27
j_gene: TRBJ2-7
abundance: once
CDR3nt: TGTGCCAGCAGTTTAACACAATCAGGGGCCGAGCAGTACTTC
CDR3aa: CASSLTQSGAEQYF

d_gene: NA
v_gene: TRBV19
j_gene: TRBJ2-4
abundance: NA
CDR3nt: TGTGCCAGTAGTAAAGAGAGGCGTATCAAAAACATTCAGTACTTC
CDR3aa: CASSKERRIKNIQYF

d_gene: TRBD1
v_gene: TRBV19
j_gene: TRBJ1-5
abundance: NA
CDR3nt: TGTGCCAGTAGTCCTCACAGGGGGGTAAGCAATCAGCCCCAGCATTTT
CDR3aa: CASSPHRGVSNQPQHF

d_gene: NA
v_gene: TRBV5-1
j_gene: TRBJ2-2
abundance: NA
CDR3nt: TGCGCCAGCAGCCCTCAGGGGAGCCCCGGGGAGCTGTTTTTT
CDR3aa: CASSPQGSPGELFF

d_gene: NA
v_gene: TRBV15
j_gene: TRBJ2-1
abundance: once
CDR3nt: TGTGCCACCAGCAGAGATTTGGGGGGTGAGCAGTTCTTC
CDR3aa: CATSRDLGGEQFF

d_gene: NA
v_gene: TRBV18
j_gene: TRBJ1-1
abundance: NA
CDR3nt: TGTGCCAGCTCACCTTCGAGGGACAACTTGAACACTGAAGCTTTCTTT
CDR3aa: CASSPSRDNLNTEAFF

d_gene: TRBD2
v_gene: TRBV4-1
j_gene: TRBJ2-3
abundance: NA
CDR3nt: TGCGCCAGCAGCCGAAGACTAGCGGGAAGGGACACAGATACGCAGTATTTT
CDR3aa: CASSRRLAGRDTDTQYF

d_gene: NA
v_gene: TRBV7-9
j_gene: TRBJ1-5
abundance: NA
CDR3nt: TGTGCCAGCAGCCCCAGGGGATTGGGCAATCAGCCCCAGCATTTT
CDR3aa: CASSPRGLGNQPQHF

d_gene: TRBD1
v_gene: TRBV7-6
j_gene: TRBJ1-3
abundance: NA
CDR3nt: TGTGCCAGCAGCTTGCTTCCCGGGACAGGTGGAAATGAAAACACCATATATTTT
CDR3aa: CASSLLPGTGGNENTIYF

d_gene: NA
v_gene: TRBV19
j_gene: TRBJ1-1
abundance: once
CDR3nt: TGTGCCAGTAGTCCCTCCAGTGGAGGGGAAGCTTTCTTT
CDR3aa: CASSPSSGGEAFF

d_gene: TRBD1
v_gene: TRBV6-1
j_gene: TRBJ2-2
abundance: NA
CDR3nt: TGTGCCAGCAGGGGGGACAGGGTGGTGACCGGGGAGCTGTTTTTT
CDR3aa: CASRGDRVVTGELFF

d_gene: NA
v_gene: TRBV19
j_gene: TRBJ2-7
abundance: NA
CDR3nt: TGTGCCAGTAGTATAGATGGCAGGGGAACCTACGAGCAGTACTTC
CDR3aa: CASSIDGRGTYEQYF

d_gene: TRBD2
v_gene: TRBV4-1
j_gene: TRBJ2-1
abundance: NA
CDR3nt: TGCGCCAGCAGCCAGATGCCAGCGGGGGCCACTGGGGATGAGCAGTTCTTC
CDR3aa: CASSQMPAGATGDEQFF

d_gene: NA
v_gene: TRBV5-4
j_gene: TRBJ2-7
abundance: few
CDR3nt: TGTGCCAGCAGCTTGACAGGGCGCTCCTACGAGCAGTACTTC
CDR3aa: CASSLTGRSYEQYF

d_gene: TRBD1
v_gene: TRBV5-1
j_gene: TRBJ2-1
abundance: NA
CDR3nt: TGCGCCAGCAGGGGACAGCCAGTTTTGGATGAGCAGTTCTTC
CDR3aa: CASRGQPVLDEQFF